This TCR beta chain was documented in a study of cytomegalovirus exposure and HLA in healthy donors. Study overall: From donors who were HLA-typed, an early data release held 80 million or so unique TCRs. Study conclusions and caveats: Later work found that TCR association rates differed between HLA loci; DRB1 had the most and HLA-C the fewest. Association of 16,951 TCR beta sequences with HLA alleles was found at 0.05 false discovery rate in a later analysis.

Primers for the PCR totalled 60 Vbeta and 13 Jbeta. Produced via immunoSEQ multiplex PCR; TCRdb's table is partial and in-frame only. Here the sample spans 130,000 or so clones, around 8.5% being singletons. This clone turned up a few times. Its specificity is not known. V gave up 4 bases and J gave up 3 bases, with 9 bases separating them. Germline V gene lookup returns CDR1 SGHRS and CDR2 YFSETQ. The CDR3 sequence is 13 residues long. The chain uses TRBV5-1 and TRBJ2-3; D possibly corresponds to TRBD1 (6 bases). The clonotype originates from a middle-aged man in good health and CMV-seronegative. Sequencing was carried out using PBMCs. The CDR3 protein is CASSPGTTDTQYF. The CDR3, as DNA: TGCGCCAGCAGCCCCGGGACAACAGATACGCAGTATTTT.